Sequencing of this T cell receptor beta chain was carried out in a study of blood T cell repertoires in COVID-19. Germline CDR1 is MGHRA and CDR2 is YSYEKL. With V trimmed by 4 bases and J by 4 bases, 10 bases remained unmatched. The CDR3 covers 16 residues. Only in-frame clones appear in the TCRdb table, and some are missing; sequencing was by immunoSEQ multiplex PCR. The sample has around 300,000 clones, roughly 90% seen once. The sequence derives from a man between 45 and 60 years old with acute or convalescent COVID-19. Sequenced material: peripheral blood. The chain recombines TRBV4-1 with TRBJ1-2; 9 positions agree with TRBD1. The CDR3 protein is CASSPSGQGNLYGYTF. The DNA for the CDR3 is TGCGCCAGCAGCCCCAGTGGACAGGGGAACCTCTATGGCTACACCTTC.